This record concerns one T cell receptor (beta chain) sequence. This record belongs to a study of cytomegalovirus exposure and HLA in healthy donors. Background on the study: Around 85 million unique TCR sequences came from HLA-typed donors in an early release.

The CDR3 totals 15 residues. Germline CDR1 and CDR2: SGDLS and YYNGEE. V was shortened by 0 bases and J by 7 bases, with 13 bases between the two germline ends. PCR primers comprised 60 Vbeta and 13 Jbeta primers. Libraries were prepared by immunoSEQ multiplex PCR; TCRdb keeps only in-frame clonotypes and omits some of them. This sample carries fewer than 200,000 clones, about four fifths of them seen once, and the ten largest clones take around 5%. This receptor was obtained from a man aged 30-40 years in good health and CMV-seronegative. Specimen: PBMCs. This chain uses TRBV9 with TRBJ2-2, with a weak D call TRBD1 (5 bases). The chain's CDR3 is CASSVALGLGGELFF. Written as DNA, the CDR3 is TGTGCCAGCAGCGTAGCCCTGGGGCTGGGCGGGGAGCTGTTTTTT.